Here is one TCR beta chain with its context. The CDR3 totals 13 residues. Trimming cost V 6 bases and J 0 bases, with 9 bases left between them. The V gene's germline CDR1 is LNHDA and CDR2 SQIVND (reference sequence). These data belong to a study of blood T cell repertoires in COVID-19. Study-wide context: In each case, the material was cDNA or gDNA derived from T cells, B-cell-depleted T cells, or PBMCs.

Measured with immunoSEQ multiplex PCR; TCRdb has only the in-frame clones, and not every one. Of hundreds of thousands of clones listed, 86% are singletons. Within 2 weeks of study entry, exposed participants had contacted a PCR-confirmed or clinician-diagnosed COVID-19 case. Sequencing was performed on PBMCs or T cells enriched from blood (not recorded which). This TCR was recovered from a woman aged 30 to 39 who had been exposed to COVID-19. This chain links TRBV19 with TRBJ2-7, with D uncertain. CDR3 in DNA: TGTGCCAGTAGATCAGCGAGCTCCTACGAGCAGTACTTC. This encodes CASRSASSYEQYF.